These 2 T cell receptor beta chains were sequenced from one sample in a study of T-cell memory formation after mild COVID-19. TCRdb fed the 5' RACE reads into MiXCR, producing one record per CDR3 protein. The sample carries under 90,000 distinct CDR3 sequences, over 11% recorded once. The sequenced sample was PBMCs or a T cell subset sorted from them (not recorded which). The source is an adult woman who had mild COVID-19 (a few samples of this study predate the infection). Cell type and time point are not known.

The chain uses TRBV12-3 or TRBV12-4 and TRBJ2-1; maybe TRBD2 (7 bases). The CDR3 consists of 14 residues. The V end was cut by 5 bases, the J end by 5 bases, with 13 bases between. The CDR3 is CASSKGGLHNEQFF. CDR3 DNA sequence: TGTGCCAGCAGTAAGGGGGGGCTGCACAATGAGCAGTTCTTC.

The table lists this clonotype with a few counts. V and J are TRBV12-3 or TRBV12-4 and TRBJ2-5, with D unclear. CDR3 length: 14 amino acids. The V gene lost 4 bases and the J gene lost 3 bases, with 12 bases spanning the gap. CDR3 amino acids: CASSSWAWEETQYF. The CDR3 bases are TGTGCCAGCAGTTCTTGGGCGTGGGAAGAGACCCAGTACTTC.